Shown below are 10 T cell receptor beta chains from a single sample sequenced in a study of blood T cell repertoires in COVID-19. The method was immunoSEQ multiplex PCR; TCRdb's version includes in-frame clones alone and lacks a portion of them. Among 39,000 or so clones listed, around 85% were seen once. The sequencing input was peripheral blood. The source of these receptors is a middle-aged man with active or convalescent COVID-19.

V usage is TRBV6-5 and J usage is TRBJ1-5; TRBD1 is a possible D gene (6 bases). V was shortened by 8 bases and J by 0 bases, with 14 bases between the two germline ends. Germline loops: CDR1 MNHEY, CDR2 SVGAGI. This CDR3 is 15 amino acids long. CDR3 coding DNA: TGTGCCAGCCTTATCGACAGGAGTAGCAATCAGCCCCAGCATTTT. It yields the protein CASLIDRSSNQPQHF.

On this clone: A junction end diverges from the germline sequence, so it may reflect a read error. This chain joins TRBV29-1 and TRBJ2-1; a possible D gene is TRBD1 (6 bases). The CDR3 has 17 amino acids. Per the germline V gene, CDR1 is SQVTM and CDR2 is ANQGSEA. The CDR3 coding sequence is TGCAGCGTCGAAGCCAGGGGTCCTCAATATTTCTACAATGAGCAGTTCTTC. Protein product: CSVEARGPQYFYNEQFF.

The chain links TRBV9 to TRBJ1-2; D unresolved. Germline V gene data show CDR1 as SGDLS and CDR2 as YYNGEE. Trimming took 3 bases from V and 5 from J, leaving 14 bases between them. The length of the CDR3 is 14 residues. CDR3 protein: CASSGGPARYGYTF. CDR3 DNA sequence: TGTGCCAGCAGCGGAGGGCCGGCGAGGTATGGCTACACCTTC.

The chain recombines TRBV10-3 with TRBJ2-7; 11 nucleotides align to TRBD1. Trimming took 7 bases from V and 6 from J; bases not matched to a gene: 8. Germline assignment: CDR1 ENHRY and CDR2 SYGVKD. The CDR3 covers 14 residues. CDR3 residues: CAITDRDRGGEQYF. The CDR3 coding sequence is TGTGCCATCACCGACCGGGACAGGGGGGGCGAGCAGTACTTC.

The rearrangement joins TRBV5-1 to TRBJ1-5; D might be TRBD1 (5 bases). Germline V gene lookup returns CDR1 SGHRS and CDR2 YFSETQ. V gave up 0 bases and J gave up 5 bases, with 12 bases separating them. CDR3 size: 15 residues. The CDR3 coding sequence is TGCGCCAGCAGCTTGGTCGGACACAAGGATCAGCCCCAGCATTTT. It encodes CASSLVGHKDQPQHF.

The rearrangement links TRBV5-6 to TRBJ1-3; 9 nucleotides agree with TRBD1. Germline loops: CDR1 SGHDT, CDR2 YYEEEE. Trimming took 4 bases from V and 11 from J; bases not matched to a gene: 16. This CDR3 is 16 amino acids long. CDR3 DNA: TGTGCCAGCAGCGAAAACTCCGGGACAGGGTATCTCGCCATATATTTT. It codes for CASSENSGTGYLAIYF.

This clone was seen a few times. The CDR3, as DNA: TGTGCCAGCAGTCCCGGGACAGTAATCAATCAGCCCCAGCATTTT. Amino acids: CASSPGTVINQPQHF. V is TRBV27 and J is TRBJ1-5; TRBD1 matches at 7 bases. Per the germline V gene, CDR1 is MNHEY and CDR2 is SMNVEV (reference sequence). J lost 3 bases, V lost 5 bases, and 7 bases had no gene match. This CDR3 contains 15 residues.

This chain joins TRBV10-3 and TRBJ2-7; 7 bases line up with TRBD1. This CDR3 contains 13 residues. Trimming took 5 bases from V and 5 from J; bases not matched to a gene: 6. Germline loops: CDR1 ENHRY, CDR2 SYGVKD. The CDR3 DNA sequence: TGTGCCATCAGTCCGACAGGGTCCGACGAGCAGTACTTC. It yields the protein CAISPTGSDEQYF.

The chain employs TRBV5-6 and TRBJ2-1; 12 bases line up with TRBD1. Losses at the gene ends were 7 bases for V and 7 bases for J; bases not matched to a gene: 6. Looked up from germline, CDR1 is SGHDT and CDR2 is YYEEEE. The CDR3 covers 14 residues. CDR3 region: CASLGQGAVNEQFF. CDR3 nucleotides: TGTGCCAGCCTGGGACAGGGGGCTGTTAATGAGCAGTTCTTC.

The chain combines TRBV9 with TRBJ2-5; 13 bases are a match to TRBD2. In germline, CDR1 is SGDLS, CDR2 YYNGEE. The length of the CDR3 is 15 residues. V lost 3 bases, J lost 5 bases, and 4 bases stayed unmatched. CDR3 protein: CASSGLAGGGETQYF. The DNA for the CDR3 is TGTGCCAGCAGCGGACTAGCGGGGGGCGGGGAGACCCAGTACTTC.